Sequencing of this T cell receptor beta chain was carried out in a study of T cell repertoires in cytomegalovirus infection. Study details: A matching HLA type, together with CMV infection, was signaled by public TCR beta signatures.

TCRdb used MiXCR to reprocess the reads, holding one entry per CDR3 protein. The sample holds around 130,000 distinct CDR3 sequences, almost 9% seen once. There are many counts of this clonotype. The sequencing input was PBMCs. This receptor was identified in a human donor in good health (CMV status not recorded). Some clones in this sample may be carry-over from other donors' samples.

As DNA, the CDR3 is TGTGCCAGCGTCCCTGACAGGGGGTTCTCCTACAATGAGCAGTTCTTC. It yields the protein CASVPDRGFSYNEQFF. This chain links TRBV2 with TRBJ2-1; 9 nucleotides align to TRBD1. J was trimmed by 0 bases and V by 8 bases; bases with no gene match: 8. CDR3 length equals 16 residues. Germline CDR1 SNHLY, CDR2 FYNNEI.